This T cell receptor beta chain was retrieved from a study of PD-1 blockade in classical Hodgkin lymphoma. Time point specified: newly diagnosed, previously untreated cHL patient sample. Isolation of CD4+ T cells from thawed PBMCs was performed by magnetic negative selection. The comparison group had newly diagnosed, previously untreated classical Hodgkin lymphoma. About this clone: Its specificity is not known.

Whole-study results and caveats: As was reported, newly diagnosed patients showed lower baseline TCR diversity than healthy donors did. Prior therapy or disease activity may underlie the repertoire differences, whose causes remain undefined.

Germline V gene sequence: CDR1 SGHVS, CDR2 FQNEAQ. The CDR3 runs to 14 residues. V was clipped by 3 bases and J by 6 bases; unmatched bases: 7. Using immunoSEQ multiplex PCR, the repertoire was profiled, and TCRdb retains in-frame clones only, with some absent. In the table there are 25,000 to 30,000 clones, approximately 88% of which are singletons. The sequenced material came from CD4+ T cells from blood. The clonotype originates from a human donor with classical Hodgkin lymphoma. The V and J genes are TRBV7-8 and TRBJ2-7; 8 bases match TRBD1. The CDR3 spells CASSFYGQGGEQYF. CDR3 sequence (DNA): TGTGCCAGCAGCTTCTACGGACAGGGCGGCGAGCAGTACTTC.